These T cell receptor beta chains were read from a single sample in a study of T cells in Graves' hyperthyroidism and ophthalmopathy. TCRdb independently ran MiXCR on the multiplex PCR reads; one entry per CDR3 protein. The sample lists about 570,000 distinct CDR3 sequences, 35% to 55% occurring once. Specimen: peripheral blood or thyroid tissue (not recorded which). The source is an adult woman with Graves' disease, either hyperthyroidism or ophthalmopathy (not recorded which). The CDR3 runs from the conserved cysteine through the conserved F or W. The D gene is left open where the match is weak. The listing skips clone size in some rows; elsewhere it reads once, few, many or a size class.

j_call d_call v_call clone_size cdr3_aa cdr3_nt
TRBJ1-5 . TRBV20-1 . CSARPRVSGNQPQHF TGCAGTGCTAGACCCAGGGTCTCGGGCAATCAGCCCCAGCATTTT
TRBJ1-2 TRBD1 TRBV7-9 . CASSLGQGINGYTF TGTGCCAGCAGCCTCGGACAGGGTATTAATGGCTACACCTTC
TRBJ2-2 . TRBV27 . CASSKTNTGELFF TGTGCCAGCAGTAAAACGAACACCGGGGAGCTGTTTTTT
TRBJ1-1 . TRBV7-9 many CASSPKVTAFF TGTGCCAGCAGCCCGAAGGTTACGGCTTTCTTT
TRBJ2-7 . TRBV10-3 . CAIKSGSSYEQYF TGTGCCATCAAGTCGGGGAGCTCCTACGAGCAGTACTTC
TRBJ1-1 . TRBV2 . CASSPLAFF TGTGCCAGCAGTCCCTTAGCTTTCTTT
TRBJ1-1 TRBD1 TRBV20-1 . CSATLDRGGTEAFF TGCAGTGCTACCCTGGACAGGGGTGGCACTGAAGCTTTCTTT
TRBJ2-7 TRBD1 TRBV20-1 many CSASGQTYEQYF TGCAGTGCTTCGGGACAGACCTACGAGCAGTACTTC
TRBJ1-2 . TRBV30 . CAWSVGAGYTF TGTGCCTGGAGTGTCGGGGCTGGCTACACCTTC
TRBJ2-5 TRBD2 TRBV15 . CATSRDQLAGDGETQYF TGTGCCACCAGCAGAGATCAGTTAGCGGGAGATGGAGAGACCCAGTACTTC
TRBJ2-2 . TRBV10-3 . CAITSAGELFF TGTGCCATCACCTCCGCCGGGGAGCTGTTTTTT
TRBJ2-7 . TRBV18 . CASSPDGFYEQYF TGTGCCAGCTCACCCGACGGATTCTACGAGCAGTACTTC
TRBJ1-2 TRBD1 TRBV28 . CASTEGARGYGYTF TGTGCCAGCACCGAGGGGGCAAGGGGATATGGCTACACCTTC
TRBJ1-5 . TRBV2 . CASSVLLQFQHF TGTGCCAGCAGTGTCTTACTGCAGTTCCAGCATTTT
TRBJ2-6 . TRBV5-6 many CASTRIGTGANVLTF TGTGCCAGCACCAGGATAGGTACCGGGGCCAACGTCCTGACTTTC